The 25 T cell receptor beta chains listed next were all sequenced from one sample in a study of response to subunit inactivated influenza vaccine. TCRdb itself ran the RT-PCR reads through MiXCR, one entry per CDR3 protein. Of 400,000 to 550,000 distinct CDR3 sequences in the sample, 25% were seen once. Sequenced here: CD4+ T cells sorted from PBMCs, sampled around 5 days after vaccination. These receptor sequences come from a middle-aged man who received an inactivated influenza vaccine.

The chain combines TRBV4-1 with TRBJ2-5; D is unresolved. The CDR3 loop spans 14 amino acids. CDR1 is MGHRA and CDR2 is YSYEKL in the germline V gene. V was cut by 0 bases and J by 0 bases, with 5 bases left in between. Written as DNA, the CDR3 is TGCGCCAGCAGCCAAGAACAGTACCAAGAGACCCAGTACTTC. Its protein is CASSQEQYQETQYF.

The genes are TRBV15 and TRBJ2-1; D gene unclear. The CDR3 runs 12 residues. V was trimmed by 0 bases and J by 9 bases, leaving 6 bases between them. CDR1 LNHNV and CDR2 YYDKDF come from the germline V gene (reference sequence). The CDR3 DNA reads as TGTGCCACCAGCAGAGATCGAGGTGAGCAGTTCTTC. Its protein is CATSRDRGEQFF. Complete variable domain (other parts from reference TRBV15 and TRBJ2-1): DAMVIQNPRYQVTQFGKPVTLSCSQTLNHNVMYWYQQKSSQAPKLLFHYYDKDFNNEADTPDNFQSRRPNTSFCFLDIRSPGLGDTAMYLCATSRDRGEQFFGPGTRLTVL.

Here the CDR3 DNA reads TGTGCCAGCAGTTTGGCTCCTGGGACAGGGTGGGATGAGCAGTTCTTC. Translating it yields CASSLAPGTGWDEQFF. The chain couples TRBV12-3 or TRBV12-4 to TRBJ2-1; 9 bases are shared with TRBD1. The CDR3 extends over 16 amino acids. J gave up 8 bases and V 3 bases, and 11 bases lay outside the gene matches.

The V gene is TRBV5-1, the J gene TRBJ2-7; TRBD1 or TRBD2 may be the D gene (5 bases each). The length of the CDR3 is 14 residues. Trimming stripped 9 bases from V and 0 bases from J, with 16 bases between. Germline values: CDR1 SGHRS, CDR2 YFSETQ. In nucleotides, the CDR3 is TGCGCCACCCGACCGGGACCCAACTCCTACGAGCAGTACTTC. It translates to CATRPGPNSYEQYF. Supplemented by reference TRBV5-1 and TRBJ2-7, the full variable domain reads KAGVTQTPRYLIKTRGQQVTLSCSPISGHRSVSWYQQTPGQGLQFLFEYFSETQRNKGNFPGRFSGRQFSNSRSEMNVSTLELGDSALYLCATRPGPNSYEQYFGPGTRLTVT.

The chain links TRBV7-2 to TRBJ2-2; D is possibly TRBD2 (5 bases). Trimming took off 8 bases at V and 0 bases at J, with 13 bases between the two ends. Germline V CDR1 and CDR2: SGHTA, FQGNSA. This CDR3 is 15 amino acids long. CDR3 sequence: CASGRAAANTGELFF. As DNA, the CDR3 is TGTGCCAGCGGGAGAGCGGCAGCGAACACCGGGGAGCTGTTTTTT.

This clonotype has only a few counts. The V call is TRBV5-5, the J call TRBJ1-1, with D possibly being TRBD1 (5 bases). With 4 bases removed from V and 4 bases from J, the gap between germline ends came to 17 bases. This CDR3 has 15 residues. Per the germline V gene, CDR1 is SGHKS and CDR2 is YYEKEE (reference sequence). The CDR3 spells CASSPMGGTFTEAFF. Here the CDR3 DNA reads TGTGCCAGCAGCCCTATGGGCGGGACCTTCACTGAAGCTTTCTTT.

A few counts support this clonotype. The gene calls are TRBV6-5 and TRBJ2-1, with D uncertain. This CDR3 region has 13 residues. Trimming cost V 2 bases and J 5 bases, with 7 bases left between them. Germline V gives CDR1 MNHEY, CDR2 SVGAGI. The DNA for the CDR3 is TGTGCCAGCAGTTACGGAAGGCACAATGAGCAGTTCTTC. Translated: CASSYGRHNEQFF.

This clonotype came up a few times. The V call is TRBV29-1, the J call TRBJ2-7, with D possibly being TRBD1 or TRBD2 (5 bases each). Germline V lookup: CDR1 SQVTM, CDR2 ANQGSEA. The CDR3 length is 14 residues. Trimming stripped 4 bases from V and 3 bases from J, with 16 bases between. CDR3 sequence (DNA): TGCAGCGTTGCTTGGGGGTTTTCTGACTACGAGCAGTACTTC. It translates to CSVAWGFSDYEQYF.

This CDR3 reads CASSPPGVGGLGYTF. In DNA form, the CDR3 reads TGCGCCAGCAGCCCTCCTGGTGTAGGGGGCTTGGGCTACACCTTC. The rearrangement links TRBV4-3 to TRBJ1-2; 7 nucleotides line up with TRBD1. The CDR3 covers 15 residues. The J segment lost 8 bases and the V segment lost 4 bases, leaving 13 bases of the junction unmatched. Germline assignment: CDR1 LGHNA and CDR2 YSLEER.

The count of this clonotype is one. The chain is built from TRBV12-3 or TRBV12-4 and TRBJ2-2; a weak D match, TRBD1 (6 bases). The CDR3 is 15 residues long. The germline V and J ends were trimmed by 3 bases and 1 base, with 9 bases remaining between them. The CDR3 sequence: CASSFSRGNTGELFF. CDR3 DNA: TGTGCCAGCAGTTTCTCCAGGGGGAACACCGGGGAGCTGTTTTTT.

This clonotype was detected a few times. The V and J genes are TRBV6-6 and TRBJ2-1; D gene unclear. The V end lost 2 bases, the J end lost 9 bases, and 11 bases lay between the germline ends. Germline V gene lookup returns CDR1 MNHNY and CDR2 SVGAGI (reference sequence). This CDR3 has 13 residues. The CDR3 here is CASSYAGTAEQFF. Written as DNA, the CDR3 is TGTGCCAGCAGTTACGCTGGTACGGCTGAGCAGTTCTTC.

This clonotype was counted between two and nine times. The chain employs TRBV28 and TRBJ2-5; D gene unclear. Germline V gene sequence: CDR1 MDHEN, CDR2 SYDVKM. The CDR3 is 16 residues long. Trimming removed 4 bases at V and 1 base at J, with 16 bases between. In nucleotides, the CDR3 is TGTGCCAGCAGTTCTTTCGGGCAGTCCCTCCAAGAGACCCAGTACTTC. Amino acid sequence: CASSSFGQSLQETQYF.

Only a few counts were recorded for this clonotype. The chain joins TRBV7-2 to TRBJ2-5, with TRBD1 matching 11 bases. After removal of 5 bases from V and 5 bases from J, the junction contained 7 bases not matched to a gene. CDR1 is SGHTA, CDR2 FQGNSA, per germline. The CDR3 runs to 15 residues. Written as DNA, the CDR3 is TGTGCCAGCAGCCGGGACAGGGGGAGTTGGGAGACCCAGTACTTC. Translated: CASSRDRGSWETQYF.

The rearrangement links TRBV9 to TRBJ2-3, with D unclear. CDR3 size: 15 residues. The V gene's germline CDR1 is SGDLS and CDR2 YYNGEE. V was shortened by 1 base and J by 2 bases, with 11 bases between the two germline ends. This chain's CDR3 is CASSVQARTTDTQYF. The CDR3 bases are TGTGCCAGCAGCGTACAAGCCCGAACCACAGATACGCAGTATTTT.

The rearrangement uses TRBV7-9 and TRBJ2-7, with TRBD1 matching over 9 bases. With 4 bases clipped from V and 2 bases from J, the junction kept 3 bases outside the gene matches. The CDR3 length is 14 residues. Germline loops: CDR1 SEHNR, CDR2 FQNEAQ (reference sequence). Here the CDR3 reads CASSYDRGAYEQYF. CDR3 nucleotides: TGTGCCAGCAGCTATGACAGGGGGGCCTACGAGCAGTACTTC.

Points on this clonotype: This CDR3 fails to terminate in the conserved phenylalanine or tryptophan, so it likely reflects a read error. The limits of the CDR3 on the DNA are not certain, so only TCRdb's listed CDR3 is given. The J gene is TRBJ1-2, the V gene TRBV5-6; the table's D call of TRBD1 was not tested on the DNA. The CDR3 has 13 amino acids, counting both end residues. The germline V gene has CDR1 SGHDT and CDR2 YYEEEE. CDR3 in amino acids: CASSLARGPIVSS.

Only a few counts were recorded for this clonotype. The rearrangement links TRBV20-1 to TRBJ2-5; D is unresolved. The germline gives CDR1 DFQATT, CDR2 SNEGSKA (reference sequence). The V end lost 7 bases, the J end lost 2 bases, and 11 bases lay between the germline ends. This CDR3 comprises 12 residues. The DNA for the CDR3 is TGCAGTGGTAAAGTTGGTCAAGAGACCCAGTACTTC. Its protein product is CSGKVGQETQYF.

V and J are TRBV9 and TRBJ2-2; no reliable D call. V lost 0 bases and J lost 1, with 7 bases in between. From germline, CDR1 is SGDLS and CDR2 YYNGEE. CDR3 length: 15 residues. CDR3 DNA sequence: TGTGCCAGCAGCGTAGCGGCCAGGAACACCGGGGAGCTGTTTTTT. Residues: CASSVAARNTGELFF.

The chain joins TRBV4-3 to TRBJ2-4, with unresolved D. The germline gives CDR1 LGHNA, CDR2 YSLEER. With 0 bases removed from V and 5 bases from J, the gap between germline ends came to 14 bases. The CDR3 has 16 residues. Here the CDR3 reads CASSQEIHRGENIQYF. The CDR3 DNA reads as TGCGCCAGCAGCCAAGAAATTCACCGAGGAGAAAACATTCAGTACTTC.

This CDR3 is CSARDLPGKGPYEQYF. CDR3 sequence (DNA): TGCAGTGCTAGAGATCTCCCGGGGAAGGGGCCCTACGAGCAGTACTTC. The chain uses TRBV20-1 and TRBJ2-7, with D possibly called TRBD1 or TRBD2 (5 bases each). The CDR3 contains 16 residues. Trimming took 0 bases from V and 2 from J, leaving 17 bases between them. Germline CDR1 DFQATT, CDR2 SNEGSKA (reference sequence).

This clonotype was counted only a few times. This rearrangement joins TRBV6-2 or TRBV6-3 to TRBJ2-1; 9 positions agree with TRBD1. V gave up 4 bases and J gave up 9 bases; unmatched junction bases: 7. The CDR3 is made up of 14 amino acids. Germline V CDR1 and CDR2: MNHEY, SVGEGT. The CDR3 bases are TGTGCCAGCAGTTCCGGGACAGGGCGTCGTGAGCAGTTCTTC. This encodes CASSSGTGRREQFF.

This clonotype was observed many times. CDR3 protein: CASSKPGQSYEQYF. In DNA form, the CDR3 reads TGCGCCAGCAGCAAACCGGGACAGTCATACGAGCAGTACTTC. The chain uses TRBV5-1 and TRBJ2-7; 7 nucleotides match TRBD1. Germline values: CDR1 SGHRS, CDR2 YFSETQ. V dropped 4 bases and J dropped 4; count of bases not matched to a gene: 8. The CDR3 consists of 14 residues.

This chain links TRBV24-1 with TRBJ2-1; D is unclear. Germline V gene sequence: CDR1 KGHDR, CDR2 SFDVKD. V dropped 2 bases and J dropped 9 bases, with 10 bases sitting between them. This CDR3 is built from 13 residues. Here the CDR3 reads CATSDYHPGEQFF. DNA of the CDR3: TGTGCCACCAGTGATTACCACCCTGGTGAGCAGTTCTTC.

This clonotype turned up a few times. This chain links TRBV7-2 with TRBJ2-7; D is possibly TRBD1 (6 bases). Trimming removed 5 bases from V and 2 bases from J, with 16 bases in between. This CDR3 is 15 amino acids long. Germline lookup yields CDR1 SGHTA and CDR2 FQGNSA. CDR3 amino acids: CASSQVGRGPYEQYF. CDR3 bases: TGTGCCAGCAGCCAAGTCGGCAGGGGACCCTACGAGCAGTACTTC.

The chain has TRBV3-1 and TRBJ2-7, with 7 bases matching TRBD1. This CDR3 contains 14 residues. V was pared by 5 bases and J by 4 bases, with 8 bases of the junction left unmatched. Germline V gene sequence: CDR1 LGHDT, CDR2 YNNKEL (reference sequence). The CDR3 sequence is CASSATGLAYEQYF. CDR3 nucleotide sequence: TGTGCCAGCAGCGCGACAGGGCTAGCTTACGAGCAGTACTTC.